This T cell receptor (beta chain) was observed in a study of CD8 T cells in ankylosing spondylitis. Points from the study as a whole: Characteristic of ankylosing spondylitis blood, it appeared, was a TCR beta motif comprising eight highly homologous variants.

At least ten counts were recorded for this clonotype. As yet, its antigen is unknown. TCRdb fed the 5' RACE reads into MiXCR, producing one record per CDR3 protein. There are hundreds of thousands of distinct CDR3 sequences in the sample; approximately 8% occur only once, and more than 4% lies in the top ten. The sample taken for sequencing was blood, either unsorted or a sorted T cell fraction (not recorded which). This TCR came from a female donor with ankylosing spondylitis or in good health (not recorded which).

The DNA for the CDR3 is TGCAGCGTTGGAGACTTCTACAATGAGCAGTTCTTC. This encodes CSVGDFYNEQFF. The chain combines TRBV29-1 with TRBJ2-1; D is uncertain. Trimming shortened V by 4 bases and J by 3 bases, and 7 bases separated the two germline ends. CDR1 is SQVTM, CDR2 ANQGSEA, per germline. The CDR3 runs 12 residues.